This TCR beta chain was captured by sequencing in a study of quantifying T cell responses using KT2 cells. Turning to the study itself: RNA was reverse transcribed with TCR alpha and beta constant-region primers. The second PCR was a qPCR stopped at a predetermined fluorescence threshold.

Each cDNA got a UMI-containing oligo ligated at its 3' end. The first PCR ran roughly 4 cycles with an equimolar RC1.1 and RC1.2 beta primer mix. A single record per CDR3 protein comes from TCRdb applying MiXCR to the UMI-ligation and nested PCR reads. Of over 40,000 distinct CDR3 sequences in the sample, 11% were seen once. This clonotype was found a few times. The germline V and J ends were trimmed by 4 bases and 4 bases, with 12 bases remaining between them. CDR3 size: 13 residues. The germline CDR1 and CDR2 sequences are SGHNT and YYREEE (reference sequence). KT2, a clone with a known TCR, was spiked into unfractionated PBMC. Different KT2-to-PBMC ratios were created with a constant PBMC count.

The J gene is TRBJ2-7, the V gene TRBV5-4, with unresolved D. Source material: PBMCs spiked with cells of the T cell clone KT2. This clonotype was sampled from a human donor. In DNA, the CDR3 is TGTGCCAGCAGCCCGTCCATCGGGTACGAGCAGTACTTC. Protein: CASSPSIGYEQYF.